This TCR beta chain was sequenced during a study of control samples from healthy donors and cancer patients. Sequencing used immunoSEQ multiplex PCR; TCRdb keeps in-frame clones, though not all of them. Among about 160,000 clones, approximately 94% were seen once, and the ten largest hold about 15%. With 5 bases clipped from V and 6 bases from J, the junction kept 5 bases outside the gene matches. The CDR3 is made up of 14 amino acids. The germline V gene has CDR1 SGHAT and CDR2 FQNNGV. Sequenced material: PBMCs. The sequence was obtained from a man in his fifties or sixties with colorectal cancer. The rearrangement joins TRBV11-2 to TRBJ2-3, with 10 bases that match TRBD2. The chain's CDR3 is CASSRGTSVDTQYF. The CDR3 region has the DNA TGTGCCAGCAGCCGAGGGACTAGCGTTGATACGCAGTATTTT.